These 27 T cell receptor beta chains originate from one sample sequenced in a study of T cells expressing NK-cell markers. Following a re-call of the 5' RACE reads, TCRdb has one entry per CDR3 protein and lacks DNA. In total, the table holds about 160,000 distinct CDR3 sequences. The sequenced material came from blood T cells: a sorted CD56 or NKG2C T cell subset, CD4+ or CD8+ T cells, or bulk PBMC T cells (not recorded which). The receptors derive from a woman aged 18-70 years in good health.

The CDR3 loop is CSATQYNEQFF. The chain joins TRBV20-1 to TRBJ2-1. Germline V gives CDR1 DFQATT, CDR2 SNEGSKA (reference sequence). The CDR3 is 11 residues long.

The chain has TRBV6-5 and TRBJ1-1. Germline V CDR1 and CDR2: MNHEY, SVGAGI. The CDR3 is 13 residues long. The CDR3 is CASSSYSSGEAFF.

This chain connects TRBV5-1 to TRBJ2-6; TCRdb's D gene call, TRBD1, goes unchecked for lack of DNA. The germline CDR1 and CDR2 sequences are SGHRS and YFSETQ. The CDR3 spans 19 residues. CDR3 sequence reads: CASSLQGAPSLTGANVLTF. The complete variable domain, with remaining parts taken from reference TRBV5-1 and TRBJ2-6, reads KAGVTQTPRYLIKTRGQQVTLSCSPISGHRSVSWYQQTPGQGLQFLFEYFSETQRNKGNFPGRFSGRQFSNSRSEMNVSTLELGDSALYLCASSLQGAPSLTGANVLTFGAGSRLTVL.

This sequence joins TRBV20-1 and TRBJ1-5; as DNA is missing, the TRBD1 call by TCRdb cannot be tested. Per the germline V gene, CDR1 is DFQATT and CDR2 is SNEGSKA (reference sequence). There are 14 residues in the CDR3. The CDR3 loop reads CSAAGTGERQPQHF.

V and J are TRBV29-1 and TRBJ2-2; absent DNA, TCRdb's TRBD2 call cannot be checked. Germline assignment: CDR1 SQVTM and CDR2 ANQGSEA. This CDR3 is 16 amino acids long. CDR3: CSVGGNSGEGTGELFF.

CDR3 protein: CSARGQQGGRGRGYTF. V is TRBV20-1 and J is TRBJ1-2; TCRdb calls TRBD1, which cannot be checked without DNA. The germline V gene encodes CDR1 DFQATT and CDR2 SNEGSKA (reference sequence). This CDR3 has 16 amino acids.

V and J are TRBV20-1 and TRBJ2-3; no DNA is available, so the TRBD2 call from TCRdb remains unchecked. Germline assignment: CDR1 DFQATT and CDR2 SNEGSKA (reference sequence). The CDR3 spans 16 residues. CDR3 sequence: CSASRTGAIVADTQYF.

The chain couples TRBV7-8 to TRBJ2-4; TCRdb's D call of TRBD1 is untestable without DNA. The CDR3 covers 13 residues. Germline V CDR1 and CDR2: SGHVS, FQNEAQ. CDR3 region: CASSSRGWDIQYF.

The chain recombines TRBV5-5 with TRBJ2-4; TCRdb's D gene call, TRBD1, goes unchecked for lack of DNA. This CDR3 is 18 amino acids long. Germline values: CDR1 SGHKS, CDR2 YYEKEE (reference sequence). The CDR3 spells CASSKDRGAEYGKNIQYF.

The chain recombines TRBV20-1 with TRBJ1-3. This CDR3 is built from 15 residues. In germline, CDR1 is DFQATT, CDR2 SNEGSKA (reference sequence). CDR3 in amino acids: CSARIDGVSGNTIYF.

The J gene is TRBJ1-1, the V gene TRBV20-1; checking the TCRdb D call of TRBD1 is not possible without DNA. From germline, CDR1 is DFQATT and CDR2 SNEGSKA (reference sequence). The CDR3 is 14 residues long. The CDR3 loop is CSAALGGGNTEAFF.

The chain couples TRBV4-1 to TRBJ2-5. The CDR3 sequence is 15 residues long. CDR1 MGHRA and CDR2 YSYEKL come from the germline V gene. CDR3: CASSDKRRSQETQYF.

The chain carries TRBV4-1 and TRBJ2-5; TCRdb picks TRBD1, but there is no DNA to check that call. CDR1 and CDR2 (germline): MGHRA, YSYEKL. The CDR3 consists of 13 residues. The CDR3 loop reads CASSQPARETQYF.

The chain joins TRBV12-3 or TRBV12-4 to TRBJ1-5. The CDR3 length is 14 residues. CDR3 residues: CASSFMGSNQPQHF.

This chain uses TRBV6-1 with TRBJ1-2; TCRdb outputs TRBD1, but without DNA this stays unchecked. CDR3 size: 12 residues. The germline gives CDR1 MNHNS, CDR2 SASEGT. This CDR3 reads CASDRGYYGYTF.

V is TRBV5-6 and J is TRBJ2-4; the D gene TCRdb calls, TRBD1, cannot be checked with no DNA. This CDR3 is built from 17 residues. Germline-derived CDR1 and CDR2 are SGHDT and YYEEEE. CDR3 residues: CASSLLVVRGAKNIQYF.

This rearrangement joins TRBV6-2 or TRBV6-3 to TRBJ1-2; TCRdb indicates TRBD1, and absent DNA this call remains unverified. Germline assignment: CDR1 MNHEY and CDR2 SVGEGT. This CDR3 is built from 15 residues. The CDR3 sequence is CASREPGQGIYGYTF.

The chain's CDR3 is CSASLGTNTGELFF. This rearrangement joins TRBV29-1 to TRBJ2-2; as DNA is missing, the TRBD1 call by TCRdb cannot be tested. CDR1 and CDR2 (germline): SQVTM, ANQGSEA. CDR3 size: 14 residues.

V and J are TRBV3-1 and TRBJ2-2; the TCRdb call, TRBD2, lacks DNA for checking. CDR1 is LGHDT and CDR2 is YNNKEL in the germline V gene (reference sequence). The CDR3 extends over 15 amino acids. The CDR3 sequence is CASSLGLAGAGELFF.

The rearrangement uses TRBV4-1 and TRBJ1-4. Germline V CDR1 and CDR2: MGHRA, YSYEKL. The CDR3 runs to 14 residues. CDR3 amino acids: CASSQVGDNEKLFF.

The rearrangement links TRBV18 to TRBJ2-1. There are 12 residues in the CDR3. The germline V gene has CDR1 KGHSH and CDR2 LQKENI. The CDR3 here is CASSPPGEKQFF.

The chain is built from TRBV27 and TRBJ2-6; TCRdb picks TRBD1, but there is no DNA to check that call. CDR1 and CDR2 (germline): MNHEY, SMNVEV (reference sequence). The length of the CDR3 is 16 residues. The CDR3 protein is CASSPEGYSGANVLTF.

This CDR3 is CSAPIGTTQETQYF. The rearrangement links TRBV20-1 to TRBJ2-5; no DNA is available, so the TRBD2 call from TCRdb remains unchecked. Germline V CDR1 and CDR2: DFQATT, SNEGSKA (reference sequence). The CDR3 sequence is 14 residues long.

The CDR3 sequence is CASSTRQGSPLHF. This chain connects TRBV6-5 to TRBJ1-6; TCRdb selects TRBD1, and the lack of DNA leaves this call unchecked. CDR1 is MNHEY, CDR2 SVGAGI, per germline. This CDR3 is 13 amino acids long.

J is TRBJ2-2 and V is TRBV6-2 or TRBV6-3; lacking DNA, the TRBD1 call made by TCRdb goes unchecked. The CDR3 is 17 amino acids. Germline V lookup: CDR1 MNHEY, CDR2 SVGEGT. CDR3 sequence reads: CASSMWIGQGNTGELFF.

This chain links TRBV4-2 with TRBJ1-5; TCRdb designates TRBD1, a call that cannot be tested without DNA. The germline CDR1 and CDR2 sequences are LGHNA and YNFKEQ. This CDR3 spans 17 amino acids. CDR3 sequence: CASSQDQGTTSNQPQHF.

This rearrangement joins TRBV29-1 to TRBJ1-1. Looked up from germline, CDR1 is SQVTM and CDR2 is ANQGSEA. This CDR3 has 13 residues. CDR3 sequence: CSVEDLGNTEAFF.